A selection of T cell receptor beta chains follows, all from one sample in a study of CD8 T cells in ankylosing spondylitis. Using its own MiXCR run on the 5' RACE reads, TCRdb lists one record per CDR3 protein. The sample carries 250,000 or so distinct CDR3 sequences, roughly a tenth recorded once. Specimen: blood, either unsorted or a sorted T cell fraction (not recorded which). The receptors originated from a male donor with ankylosing spondylitis or in good health (not recorded which). The CDR3 runs from the conserved cysteine through the conserved F or W. Fields, in order: J gene, D gene, V gene, clone size, CDR3 DNA, CDR3 protein. D genes are given only for firm matches. The listing skips clone size in some rows; elsewhere it reads once, few, many or a size class.

>TRBJ2-7|TRBD1|TRBV5-1|many
TGCGCCAGCAGCTCCGGGACAGGGGGCCCGTACGAGCAGTACTTC
CASSSGTGGPYEQYF
>TRBJ2-1|-|TRBV10-3|many
TGTGCCATCAGTGAATTAGGGAGCTCCTACAATGAGCAGTTCTTC
CAISELGSSYNEQFF
>TRBJ2-1|-|TRBV27|few
TGTGCCAGCAGCCCCGCGGGCGGGGGCCCTTCCTACAATGAGCAGTTCTTC
CASSPAGGGPSYNEQFF
>TRBJ2-2|-|TRBV29-1|many
TGCAGCGTTGAGTGGTCGGCTAGCGCCGCCGGGGAGCTGTTTTTT
CSVEWSASAAGELFF
>TRBJ1-5|-|TRBV7-2|-
TGTGCCAGCAGCCCCCCGCAGGGGCGGAGAAATAATCAGCCCCAGCATTTT
CASSPPQGRRNNQPQHF
>TRBJ2-7|TRBD2|TRBV29-1|-
TGCAGCGTGGGAGAAGGAGCGGGAGGGATCTACGAGCAGTACTTC
CSVGEGAGGIYEQYF
>TRBJ2-7|TRBD1|TRBV10-1|-
TGCGCCAGCAGTAGGAGGACAGGGTATCTAACTTTTCCCTACGAGCAGTACTTC
CASSRRTGYLTFPYEQYF
>TRBJ1-3|-|TRBV20-1|many
TGCAGTGCTAGTACCACAGGGTTTGGAAACACCATATATTTT
CSASTTGFGNTIYF
>TRBJ1-1|-|TRBV12-3/TRBV12-4|few
TGTGCCAGCAGCCTACACTCCCCGAACACTGAAGCTTTCTTT
CASSLHSPNTEAFF
>TRBJ2-7|-|TRBV10-3|-
TGTGCCATCACCGAAAGGGAAGGCTACGAGCAGTACTTC
CAITEREGYEQYF
>TRBJ1-2|-|TRBV21-1|many
TGTGCCAGCAGCAAAGACAGGGGTAACTGGTATGGCTACACCTTC
CASSKDRGNWYGYTF
>TRBJ2-1|TRBD2|TRBV27|many
TGTGCCAGCAGTTTAGCGGGGGGGCAGGATGAGCAGTTCTTC
CASSLAGGQDEQFF
>TRBJ1-2|-|TRBV5-1|few
TGCGCCAGCAGCCCCGAGGGAGAAGGCTACACCTTC
CASSPEGEGYTF
>TRBJ2-3|TRBD2|TRBV3-1|many
TGTGCCAGCAGCCCGGGACTAGCGGGAGGAGAAGATACGCAGTATTTT
CASSPGLAGGEDTQYF
>TRBJ1-1|-|TRBV10-3|many
TGTGCCATCAGGGAGGGGGTCATGAACACTGAAGCTTTCTTT
CAIREGVMNTEAFF
>TRBJ2-7|TRBD1|TRBV18|-
TGTGCCAGCTCAGCCGGGACAGGGGGCGAGCAGTACTTC
CASSAGTGGEQYF
>TRBJ1-1|TRBD1|TRBV20-1|many
TGCAGTGCTAGTATACAGGGGGCGGTCAGGACTGAAGCTTTCTTT
CSASIQGAVRTEAFF
>TRBJ2-1|-|TRBV27|many
TGTGCCAGCAAAGTAGCCGGTCTAATCTACAATGAGCAGTTCTTC
CASKVAGLIYNEQFF
>TRBJ2-2|TRBD2|TRBV11-2|-
TGTGCCGGCAGCCCCACGACTAGCGCGGCCGGGGAGCTGTTTTTT
CAGSPTTSAAGELFF
>TRBJ2-3|TRBD2|TRBV20-1|many
TGCAGTGCTAGGTCTCCTAGCGGGAGCCCTTTTTGGTCGGATACGCAGTATTTT
CSARSPSGSPFWSDTQYF
>TRBJ2-1|-|TRBV6-1|many
TGTGCCAGCAGCTACGTGAGTGAGCAGTTCTTC
CASSYVSEQFF
>TRBJ2-7|-|TRBV11-3|few
TGTGCCAGCAGCTTAGTGCCAGACTACGAGCAGTACTTC
CASSLVPDYEQYF
>TRBJ1-5|-|TRBV12-3/TRBV12-4|many
TGTGCCAGCAGTGGGGGGGGGGGCAATCAGCCCCAGCATTTT
CASSGGGGNQPQHF
>TRBJ2-1|-|TRBV12-3/TRBV12-4|many
TGTGCCAGCAGTTTTCAGGGCCCGACCTACAATGAGCAGTTCTTC
CASSFQGPTYNEQFF
>TRBJ2-1|-|TRBV5-6|many
TGTGCCAGCAGCTTGGGGACCGAATATGATGAGCAGTTCTTC
CASSLGTEYDEQFF
>TRBJ2-2|TRBD1|TRBV20-1|many
TGCAGTGCTCGACGGACAGGTCAACACGGGGAGCTGTTTTTT
CSARRTGQHGELFF
>TRBJ1-3|-|TRBV29-1|-
TGCAGCGTTGGGGCTGACAGCTCTGGAAACACCATATATTTT
CSVGADSSGNTIYF
>TRBJ1-2|-|TRBV4-1|many
TGCGCCAGCAGTCAGGGTGGCTACACCTTC
CASSQGGYTF
>TRBJ2-7|TRBD2|TRBV18|-
TGTGCCAGCTCACCGTCCGTGACTAGCGGGAGGGGGTCCCTGTACGAGCAGTACTTC
CASSPSVTSGRGSLYEQYF
>TRBJ2-1|-|TRBV6-4|few
TGTGCCAGCAGTGACCGCCTAGCCGCTAATGAGCAGTTCTTC
CASSDRLAANEQFF
>TRBJ1-3|-|TRBV6-5|-
TGTGCCAGCAGTTACGGGGACCCGGGAAACACCATATATTTT
CASSYGDPGNTIYF
>TRBJ2-1|-|TRBV12-3/TRBV12-4|few
TGTGCCAGCAGTTTTGGGGTGACAACCTACAATGAGCAGTTCTTC
CASSFGVTTYNEQFF
>TRBJ2-4|-|TRBV7-9|many
TGTGCCAGCAGGCGTGACGGGGTTATAAACATTCAGTACTTC
CASRRDGVINIQYF
>TRBJ1-5|-|TRBV4-1|many
TGCGCCAGCAGCCAAGATCGGGTTCAGCCCCAGCATTTT
CASSQDRVQPQHF
>TRBJ1-5|-|TRBV19|-
TGTGCCAGTAGTATAGATAGAGGGACTGGAAATCAGCCCCAGCATTTT
CASSIDRGTGNQPQHF
>TRBJ2-2|-|TRBV9|few
TGTGCCAGCACCCCCGGGGGCGTGACGAACACCGGGGAGCTGTTTTTT
CASTPGGVTNTGELFF
>TRBJ2-1|TRBD2|TRBV24-1|few
TGTGCCACCAGTGATTCTACATCCGGGACTAGCTTTGGAGAGCAGTTCTTC
CATSDSTSGTSFGEQFF